This T cell receptor beta chain emerged from a study of radiotherapy plus CTLA-4 blockade in lung cancer. Each patient with chemo-refractory metastatic non-small-cell lung cancer was treated with focal radiation plus CTLA-4 blockade using ipilimumab. General study points: Subsequent to radiotherapy plus ipilimumab, tumor-derived TCR clones underwent expansion in blood.

The repertoire was sequenced with immunoSEQ multiplex PCR; TCRdb's copy has only in-frame clones and lacks some. Of about 49,000 clones in the sample, 70% to 75% were seen once. With regard to this clone: Its target is unknown.

In germline, CDR1 is SGHAT, CDR2 FQNNGV. The junction had 4 bases not matched to a gene; V was cut back by 3 bases and J by 7 bases. This CDR3 spans 15 amino acids. This chain uses TRBV11-2 with TRBJ2-1, with TRBD2 matching 12 bases. This material consisted of peripheral blood, taken from a patient treated with radiotherapy plus ipilimumab. This clonotype originated in a human donor with non-small cell lung cancer who had a complete response to radiotherapy plus ipilimumab. The CDR3 DNA is TGTGCCAGCAGCTTCCGGACTAGCGGGATAAATGAGCAGTTCTTC. Its translation: CASSFRTSGINEQFF.